This T cell receptor beta chain was retrieved from a study of blood T cells in healthy people across ages. Overall study: Capture by template switching was about one barcoded beta molecule per two T cells.

Of note for this clonotype: What it binds is not known.

Points from the study as a whole: Strong correlation existed between TCR beta diversity and naive T cell percentage.

The authors ran a second PCR of roughly 7 to 11 cycles using a sample-barcoded 5' primer and a J-beta primer mix. A template-switch adaptor that had 12 random nucleotides put a tag on each cDNA molecule. TCRdb re-called the 5' RACE reads through MiXCR, storing one row per CDR3 protein. Here the sample spans more than 800,000 distinct CDR3 sequences, more than 35% being singletons. The germline CDR1 and CDR2 sequences are SGHRS and YFSETQ. V was pared by 4 bases and J by 2 bases, with 6 bases of the junction left unmatched. The CDR3 runs 15 residues. The material sequenced was blood. The chain is built from TRBV5-1 and TRBJ2-1; TRBD2 matches 7 bases. The TCR sequence derives from a woman in her fifties or sixties in good health. Written as DNA, the CDR3 is TGCGCCAGCAGCGCCGTACGGGGGGCCTACAATGAGCAGTTCTTC. As protein: CASSAVRGAYNEQFF. Combining the CDR3 with reference TRBV5-1 and TRBJ2-1 gives the whole variable domain KAGVTQTPRYLIKTRGQQVTLSCSPISGHRSVSWYQQTPGQGLQFLFEYFSETQRNKGNFPGRFSGRQFSNSRSEMNVSTLELGDSALYLCASSAVRGAYNEQFFGPGTRLTVL.